Following are 10 T cell receptor beta chains from one sample sequenced in a study of response to subunit inactivated influenza vaccine. MiXCR, run by TCRdb on the RT-PCR reads, gives a single entry per CDR3 protein. Among about 570,000 distinct CDR3 sequences listed, approximately 10% were seen once. The sample was also linked to a second study, of T cells expressing NK-cell markers. Per that study: TCR beta cDNA was generated via 5'RACE template switching incorporating UMIs.

Sequenced material: PBMCs from blood, taken on the day of vaccination. These receptors all stem from a man aged 50 or older who received an inactivated influenza vaccine.

This clonotype was seen at least ten times. The chain uses TRBV29-1 and TRBJ2-1; no clear D. There are 11 residues in the CDR3. Germline V lookup: CDR1 SQVTM, CDR2 ANQGSEA. V was clipped by 6 bases and J by 4 bases, with 7 bases between them. Here the CDR3 DNA reads TGCAGCGTGGTCGGGTACAATGAGCAGTTCTTC. Protein: CSVVGYNEQFF.

The sample holds many counts of this clonotype. The CDR3 coding sequence is TGTGCCAGCAGTTTGAAACAGGATACCCAGTACTTC. It is translated as CASSLKQDTQYF. The rearrangement uses TRBV3-1 and TRBJ2-5; D may be TRBD1 (5 bases). Trimming took 6 bases from V and 8 from J, leaving 13 bases between them. The CDR3 loop spans 12 amino acids. Looked up from germline, CDR1 is LGHDT and CDR2 is YNNKEL (reference sequence).

This clonotype turned up a few times. The V gene is TRBV2, the J gene TRBJ1-1, with unresolved D. This CDR3 has 18 amino acids. Germline V gives CDR1 SNHLY, CDR2 FYNNEI. V lost 1 base and J 1 base, leaving 19 bases between the germline ends. This CDR3 is CASSEGGMRLFGNTEAFF. Here the CDR3 DNA reads TGTGCCAGCAGTGAAGGGGGAATGCGCCTATTTGGGAACACTGAAGCTTTCTTT.

This clonotype occurred many times. The chain joins TRBV6-2 or TRBV6-3 to TRBJ2-2; the match to TRBD1 covers 7 bases. The CDR3 is 17 amino acids. Germline lookup yields CDR1 MNHEY and CDR2 SVGEGT. V gave up 6 bases and J gave up 3 bases; unmatched junction bases: 13. Written as DNA, the CDR3 is TGTGCCAGCAGCCCGAACCACAGGGGTGAGGACACCGGGGAGCTGTTTTTT. This codes for CASSPNHRGEDTGELFF.

There are many counts of this clonotype. V and J are TRBV7-2 and TRBJ2-5; perhaps TRBD2 as D (6 bases). CDR3 length equals 16 residues. V lost 4 bases, J lost 5 bases, and 20 bases lay in between. Germline CDR1 and CDR2: SGHTA and FQGNSA. In DNA, the CDR3 is TGTGCCAGCAGCTCCACTAGCCCTCGACTAGTTGAGACCCAGTACTTC. It translates to CASSSTSPRLVETQYF.

The chain has TRBV5-1 and TRBJ1-2; 8 nucleotides match TRBD1. The CDR3 extends over 15 amino acids. Germline V CDR1 and CDR2: SGHRS, YFSETQ. Trimming took 0 bases from V and 3 from J; bases not matched to a gene: 4. This chain's CDR3 is CASSLAPGGDYGYTF. CDR3 nucleotides: TGCGCCAGCAGCTTGGCCCCAGGGGGCGACTATGGCTACACCTTC.

A few counts support this clonotype. The rearrangement links TRBV20-1 to TRBJ2-1; 8 positions agree with TRBD2. V was clipped by 5 bases and J by 2 bases; unmatched bases: 8. The CDR3 length is 15 residues. CDR1 DFQATT and CDR2 SNEGSKA come from the germline V gene (reference sequence). CDR3 nucleotides: TGCAGTGCTCGCCCGGGGGGGAGGCCCTACAATGAGCAGTTCTTC. This gives the protein CSARPGGRPYNEQFF.

Of note for this clonotype: At one end, the junction sequence differs from germline, possibly due to a read error. The CDR3 region is CCARDVGVSSYNEQFF. DNA for the CDR3: TGCTGTGCTAGAGATGTTGGGGTAAGCTCCTACAATGAGCAGTTCTTC. V gene TRBV20-1 combines with J gene TRBJ2-1; D remains ambiguous. Germline CDR1 and CDR2: DFQATT and SNEGSKA (reference sequence). The CDR3 has 16 amino acids.

This clonotype was seen more than once but under ten times. The V and J genes are TRBV29-1 and TRBJ1-2; D is unclear. Per germline, CDR1 SQVTM and CDR2 ANQGSEA. The CDR3 loop spans 13 amino acids. V lost 4 bases, J lost 4 bases, and 13 bases lay in between. The DNA of the CDR3 is TGCAGCGTTGGCGAAAATTACGGCTATGGCTACACCTTC. Protein product: CSVGENYGYGYTF.

The chain's CDR3 is CASSLGLGGSPLHF. CDR3 nucleotide sequence: TGTGCCAGCAGTTTAGGGCTTGGGGGATCACCCCTCCACTTT. The V call is TRBV12-3 or TRBV12-4, the J call TRBJ1-6; possibly TRBD1 for D (5 bases). CDR3 size: 14 residues. V lost 1 base and J lost 10, with 11 bases in between.